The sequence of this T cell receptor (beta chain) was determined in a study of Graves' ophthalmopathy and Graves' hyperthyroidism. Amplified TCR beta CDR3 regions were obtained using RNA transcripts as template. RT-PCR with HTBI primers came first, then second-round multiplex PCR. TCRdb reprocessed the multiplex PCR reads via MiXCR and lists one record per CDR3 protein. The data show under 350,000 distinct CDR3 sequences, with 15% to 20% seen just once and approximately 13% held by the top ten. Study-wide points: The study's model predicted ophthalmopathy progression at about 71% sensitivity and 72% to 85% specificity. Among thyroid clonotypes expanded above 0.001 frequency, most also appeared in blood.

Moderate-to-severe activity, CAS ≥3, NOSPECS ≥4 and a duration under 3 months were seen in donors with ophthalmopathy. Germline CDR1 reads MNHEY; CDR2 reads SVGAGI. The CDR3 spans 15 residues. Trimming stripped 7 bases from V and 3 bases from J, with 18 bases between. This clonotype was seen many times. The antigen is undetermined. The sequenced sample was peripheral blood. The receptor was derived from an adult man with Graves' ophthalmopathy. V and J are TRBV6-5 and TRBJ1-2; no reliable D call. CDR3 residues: CASNTGGLRYYGYTF. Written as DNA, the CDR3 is TGTGCCAGCAACACGGGAGGACTGCGGTACTATGGCTACACCTTC.